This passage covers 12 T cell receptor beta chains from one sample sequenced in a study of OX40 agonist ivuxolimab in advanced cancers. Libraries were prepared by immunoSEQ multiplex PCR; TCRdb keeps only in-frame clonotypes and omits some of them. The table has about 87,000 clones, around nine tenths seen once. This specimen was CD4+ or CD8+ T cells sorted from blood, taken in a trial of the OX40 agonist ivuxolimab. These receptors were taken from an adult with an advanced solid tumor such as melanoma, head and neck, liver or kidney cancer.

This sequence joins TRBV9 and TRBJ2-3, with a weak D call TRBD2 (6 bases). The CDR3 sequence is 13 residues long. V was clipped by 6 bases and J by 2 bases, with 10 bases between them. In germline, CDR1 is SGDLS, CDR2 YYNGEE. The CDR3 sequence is CASTWGLTDTQYF. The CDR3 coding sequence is TGTGCCAGCACGTGGGGACTCACAGATACGCAGTATTTT. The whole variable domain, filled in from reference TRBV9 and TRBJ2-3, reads DSGVTQTPKHLITATGQRVTLRCSPRSGDLSVYWYQQSLDQGLQFLIQYYNGEERAKGNILERFSAQQFPDLHSELNLSSLELGDSALYFCASTWGLTDTQYFGPGTRLTVL.

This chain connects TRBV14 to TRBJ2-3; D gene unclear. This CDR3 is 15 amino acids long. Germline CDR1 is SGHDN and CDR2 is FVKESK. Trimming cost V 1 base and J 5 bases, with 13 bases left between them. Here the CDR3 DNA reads TGTGCCAGCAGCCAAGCCAGAAGAGGTGAAGATACGCAGTATTTT. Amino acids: CASSQARRGEDTQYF.

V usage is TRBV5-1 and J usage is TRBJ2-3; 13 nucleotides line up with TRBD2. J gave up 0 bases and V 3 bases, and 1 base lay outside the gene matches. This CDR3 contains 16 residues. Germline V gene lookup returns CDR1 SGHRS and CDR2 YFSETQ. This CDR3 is CASSSGLAGSTDTQYF. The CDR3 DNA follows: TGCGCCAGCAGCTCGGGACTAGCGGGAAGCACAGATACGCAGTATTTT.

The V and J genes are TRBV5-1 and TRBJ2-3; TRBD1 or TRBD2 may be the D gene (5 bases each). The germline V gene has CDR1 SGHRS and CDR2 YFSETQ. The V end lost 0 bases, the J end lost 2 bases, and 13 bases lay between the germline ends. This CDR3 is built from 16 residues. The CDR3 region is CASSLDGTPYTDTQYF. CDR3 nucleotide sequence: TGCGCCAGCAGCTTGGATGGGACCCCTTACACAGATACGCAGTATTTT.

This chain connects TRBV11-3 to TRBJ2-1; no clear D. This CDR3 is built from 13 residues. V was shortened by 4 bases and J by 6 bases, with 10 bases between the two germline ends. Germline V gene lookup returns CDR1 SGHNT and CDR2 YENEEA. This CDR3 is CASSYLSRNEQFF. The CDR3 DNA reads TGTGCCAGCAGCTACCTAAGCCGCAATGAGCAGTTCTTC.

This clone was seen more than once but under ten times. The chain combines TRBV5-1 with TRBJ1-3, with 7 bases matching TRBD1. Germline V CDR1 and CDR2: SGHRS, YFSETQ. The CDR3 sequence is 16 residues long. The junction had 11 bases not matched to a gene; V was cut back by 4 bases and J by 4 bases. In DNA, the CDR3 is TGCGCCAGCAGCCTCCGGGACAGCGGTCCCGGAAACACCATATATTTT. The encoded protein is CASSLRDSGPGNTIYF.

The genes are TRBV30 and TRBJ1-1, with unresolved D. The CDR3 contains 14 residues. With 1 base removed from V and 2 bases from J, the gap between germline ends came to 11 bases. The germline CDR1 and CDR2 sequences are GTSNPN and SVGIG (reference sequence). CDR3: CAWSGGVSNTEAFF. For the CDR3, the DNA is TGTGCCTGGAGTGGAGGTGTATCAAACACTGAAGCTTTCTTT.

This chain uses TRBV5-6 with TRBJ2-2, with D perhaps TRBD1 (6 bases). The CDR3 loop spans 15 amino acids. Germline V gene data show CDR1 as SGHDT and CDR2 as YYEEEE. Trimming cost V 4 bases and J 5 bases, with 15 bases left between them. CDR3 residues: CASSLTGWGTGELFF. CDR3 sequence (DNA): TGTGCCAGCAGCCTTACAGGGTGGGGAACCGGGGAGCTGTTTTTT.

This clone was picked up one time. The CDR3 protein is CASSELAGAGELFF. The CDR3 nucleotides are TGTGCCAGCAGTGAACTGGCGGGAGCCGGGGAGCTGTTTTTT. The J gene is TRBJ2-2, the V gene TRBV6-1, with 7 bases identical to TRBD2. J was trimmed by 6 bases and V by 2 bases; bases with no gene match: 3. This CDR3 is 14 amino acids long. Germline CDR1 reads MNHNS; CDR2 reads SASEGT.

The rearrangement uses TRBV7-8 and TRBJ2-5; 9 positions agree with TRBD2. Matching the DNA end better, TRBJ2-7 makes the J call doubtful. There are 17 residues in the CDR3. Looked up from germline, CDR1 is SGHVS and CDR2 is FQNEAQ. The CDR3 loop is CASSLATRSGGSYEQYF. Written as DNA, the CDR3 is TGTGCCAGCAGCTTAGCCACTCGTAGCGGGGGAAGCTACGAGCAGTACTTC.

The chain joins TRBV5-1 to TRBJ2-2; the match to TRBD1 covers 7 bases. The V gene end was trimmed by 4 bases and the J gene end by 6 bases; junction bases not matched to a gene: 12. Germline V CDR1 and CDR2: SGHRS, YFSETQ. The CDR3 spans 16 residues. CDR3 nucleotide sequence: TGCGCCAGCAGCCCTCGGGGACAGACAGTGGCCGGGGAGCTGTTTTTT. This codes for CASSPRGQTVAGELFF.

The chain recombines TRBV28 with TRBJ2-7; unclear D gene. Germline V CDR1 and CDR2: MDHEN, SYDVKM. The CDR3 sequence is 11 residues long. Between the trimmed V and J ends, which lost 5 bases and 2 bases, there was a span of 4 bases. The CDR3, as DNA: TGTGCCAGCAGTACCGCCTACGAGCAGTACTTC. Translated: CASSTAYEQYF.